This T cell receptor (beta chain) was captured by sequencing in a study of blood T cell repertoires in COVID-19. About the study: Specimens from acute and convalescent COVID-19 originated in the United States, Italy and Spain. In each case, the material was cDNA or gDNA derived from T cells, B-cell-depleted T cells, or PBMCs.

The CDR3 is made up of 15 amino acids. Per germline, CDR1 MNHEY and CDR2 SMNVEV (reference sequence). V lost 7 bases, J lost 3 bases, and 12 bases stayed unmatched. TCRdb's table, derived via immunoSEQ multiplex PCR, lists solely in-frame clones and lacks some. Altogether under 200,000 clones are present, around nine tenths being singletons, with the ten largest covering 0.45% to 0.65%. The chain couples TRBV27 to TRBJ2-7; 7 positions agree with TRBD2. The sequencing sample was made of peripheral blood. The sequence was obtained from a man in his fifties with acute or convalescent COVID-19. This CDR3 reads CASIPSLAVFYEQYF. In nucleotides, the CDR3 is TGTGCCAGCATTCCCTCCCTAGCGGTTTTCTACGAGCAGTACTTC.